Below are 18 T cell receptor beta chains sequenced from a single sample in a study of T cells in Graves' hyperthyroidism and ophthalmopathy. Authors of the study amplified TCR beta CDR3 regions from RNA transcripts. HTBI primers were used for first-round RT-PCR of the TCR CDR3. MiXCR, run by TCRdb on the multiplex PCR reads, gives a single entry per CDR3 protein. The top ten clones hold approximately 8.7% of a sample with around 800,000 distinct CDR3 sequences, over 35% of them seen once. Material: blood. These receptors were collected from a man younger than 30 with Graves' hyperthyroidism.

In DNA, the CDR3 is TGTGCCAGTAGTGTCTCACCGGGACAGGGGGCTAAGCAAGCTTTCTTT. Its protein product is CASSVSPGQGAKQAFF. The chain couples TRBV19 to TRBJ1-1; 12 bases map to TRBD1. With 5 bases clipped from V and 9 bases from J, the junction kept 13 bases outside the gene matches. This CDR3 contains 16 residues. The germline V gene encodes CDR1 LNHDA and CDR2 SQIVND (reference sequence).

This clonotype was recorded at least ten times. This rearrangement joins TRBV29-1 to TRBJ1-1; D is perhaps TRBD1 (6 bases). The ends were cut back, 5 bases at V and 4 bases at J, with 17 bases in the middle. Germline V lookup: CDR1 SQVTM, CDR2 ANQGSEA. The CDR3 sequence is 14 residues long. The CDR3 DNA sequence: TGCAGCGTTTCCCCAGGGGAATGGGGCACTGAAGCTTTCTTT. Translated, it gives CSVSPGEWGTEAFF.

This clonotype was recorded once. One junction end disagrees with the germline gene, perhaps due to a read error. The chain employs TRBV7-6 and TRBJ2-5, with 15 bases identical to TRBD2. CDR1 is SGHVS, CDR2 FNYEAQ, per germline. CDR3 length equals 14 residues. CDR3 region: CASSPRTSGREIDF. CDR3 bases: TGTGCCAGCAGCCCAAGGACTAGCGGGAGGGAAATTGACTTC.

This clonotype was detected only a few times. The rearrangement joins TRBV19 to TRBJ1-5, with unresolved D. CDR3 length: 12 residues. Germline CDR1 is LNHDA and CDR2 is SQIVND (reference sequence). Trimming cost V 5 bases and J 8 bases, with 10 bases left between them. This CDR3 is CASSSPLEPQHF. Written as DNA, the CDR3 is TGTGCCAGTAGTTCACCGTTGGAGCCCCAGCATTTT.

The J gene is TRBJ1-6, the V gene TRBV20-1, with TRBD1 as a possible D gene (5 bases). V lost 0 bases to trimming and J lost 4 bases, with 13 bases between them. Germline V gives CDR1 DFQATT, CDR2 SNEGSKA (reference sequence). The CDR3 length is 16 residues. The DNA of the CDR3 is TGCAGTGCTAGAGATTCGACAGATACTTATAATTCACCCCTCCACTTT. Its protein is CSARDSTDTYNSPLHF.

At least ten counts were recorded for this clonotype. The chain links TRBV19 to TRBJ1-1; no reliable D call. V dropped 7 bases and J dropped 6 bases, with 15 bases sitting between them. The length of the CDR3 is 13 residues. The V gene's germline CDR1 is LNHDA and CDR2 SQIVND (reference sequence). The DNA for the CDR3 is TGTGCCAGTACCCACTCGAGGGTCGCTGAAGCTTTCTTT. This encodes CASTHSRVAEAFF. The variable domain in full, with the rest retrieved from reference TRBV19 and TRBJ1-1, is DGGITQSPKYLFRKEGQNVTLSCEQNLNHDAMYWYRQDPGQGLRLIYYSQIVNDFQKGDIAEGYSVSREKKESFPLTVTSAQKNPTAFYLCASTHSRVAEAFFGQGTRLTVV.

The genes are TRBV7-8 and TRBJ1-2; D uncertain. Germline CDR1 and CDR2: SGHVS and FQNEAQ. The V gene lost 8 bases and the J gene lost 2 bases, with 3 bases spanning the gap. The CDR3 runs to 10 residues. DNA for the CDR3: TGTGCCAGCGCCAACTATGGCTACACCTTC. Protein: CASANYGYTF. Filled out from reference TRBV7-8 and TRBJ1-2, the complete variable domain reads GAGVSQSPRYKVAKRGQDVALRCDPISGHVSLFWYQQALGQGPEFLTYFQNEAQLDKSGLPSDRFFAERPEGSVSTLKIQRTQQEDSAVYLCASANYGYTFGSGTRLTVV.

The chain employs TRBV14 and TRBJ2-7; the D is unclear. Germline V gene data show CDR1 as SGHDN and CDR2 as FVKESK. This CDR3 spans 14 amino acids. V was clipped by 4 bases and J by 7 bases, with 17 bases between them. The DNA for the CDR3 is TGTGCCAGCAGCCGGAGACTCCCCCTTGAAGAGCAGTACTTC. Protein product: CASSRRLPLEEQYF.

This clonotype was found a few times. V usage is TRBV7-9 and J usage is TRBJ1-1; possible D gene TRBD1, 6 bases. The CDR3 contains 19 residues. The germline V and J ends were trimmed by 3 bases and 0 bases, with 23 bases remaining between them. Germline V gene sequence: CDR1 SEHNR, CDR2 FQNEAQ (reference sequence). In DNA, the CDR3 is TGTGCCAGCAGCTTCCGCCCCCGAACCGAACAGGGAGTGAACACTGAAGCTTTCTTT. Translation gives CASSFRPRTEQGVNTEAFF.

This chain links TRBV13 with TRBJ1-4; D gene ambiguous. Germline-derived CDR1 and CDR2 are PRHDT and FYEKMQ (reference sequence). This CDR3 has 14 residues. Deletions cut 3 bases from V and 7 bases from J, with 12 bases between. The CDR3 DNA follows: TGTGCCAGCAGCTTTGGCTCCAATCGTGAAAAACTGTTTTTT. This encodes CASSFGSNREKLFF.

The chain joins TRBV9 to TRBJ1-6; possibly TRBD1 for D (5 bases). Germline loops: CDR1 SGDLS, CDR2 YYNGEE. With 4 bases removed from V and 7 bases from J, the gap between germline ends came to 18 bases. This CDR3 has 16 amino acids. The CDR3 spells CASSPVRGGENSPLHF. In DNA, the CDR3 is TGTGCCAGCAGCCCCGTGAGGGGAGGCGAGAATTCACCCCTCCACTTT.

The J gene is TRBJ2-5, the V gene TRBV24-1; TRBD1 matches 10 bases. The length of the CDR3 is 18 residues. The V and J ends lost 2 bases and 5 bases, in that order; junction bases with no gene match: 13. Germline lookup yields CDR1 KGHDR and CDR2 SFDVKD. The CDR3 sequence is CATSDSLGQGTPGETQYF. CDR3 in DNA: TGTGCCACCAGTGATTCTTTGGGACAGGGGACGCCGGGGGAGACCCAGTACTTC.

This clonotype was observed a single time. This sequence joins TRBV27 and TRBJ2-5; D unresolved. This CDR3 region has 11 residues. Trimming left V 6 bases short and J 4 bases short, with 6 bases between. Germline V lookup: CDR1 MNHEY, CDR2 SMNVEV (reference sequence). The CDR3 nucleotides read TGTGCCAGCAGATGGGGAGAGACCCAGTACTTC. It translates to CASRWGETQYF.

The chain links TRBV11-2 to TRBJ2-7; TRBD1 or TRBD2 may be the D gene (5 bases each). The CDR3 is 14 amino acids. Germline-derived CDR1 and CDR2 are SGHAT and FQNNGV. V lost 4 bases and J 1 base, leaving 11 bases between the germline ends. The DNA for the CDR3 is TGTGCCAGCAGCTCCCGGGACCTTTCCTACGAGCAGTACTTC. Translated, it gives CASSSRDLSYEQYF.

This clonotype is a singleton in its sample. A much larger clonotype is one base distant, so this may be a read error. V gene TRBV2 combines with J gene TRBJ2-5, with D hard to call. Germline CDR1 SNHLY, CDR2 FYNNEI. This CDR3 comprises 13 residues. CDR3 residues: CASSEIAEEAQYF. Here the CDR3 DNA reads TGTGCCAGCAGTGAAATCGCGGAAGAGGCCCAGTACTTC.

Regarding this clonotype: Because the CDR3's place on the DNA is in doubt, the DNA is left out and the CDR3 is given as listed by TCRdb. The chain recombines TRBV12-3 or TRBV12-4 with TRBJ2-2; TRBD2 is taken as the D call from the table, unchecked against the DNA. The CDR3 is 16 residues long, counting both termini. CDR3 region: CASSSSAGLGTGELFF.

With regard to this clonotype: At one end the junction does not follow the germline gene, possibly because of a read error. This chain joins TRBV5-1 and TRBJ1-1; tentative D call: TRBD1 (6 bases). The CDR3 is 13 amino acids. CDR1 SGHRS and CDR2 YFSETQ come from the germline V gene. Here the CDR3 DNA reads TGCGCCAGCAGCTTGGATGCCGGGGGCGGTGCTTCCTTT. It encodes CASSLDAGGGASF.

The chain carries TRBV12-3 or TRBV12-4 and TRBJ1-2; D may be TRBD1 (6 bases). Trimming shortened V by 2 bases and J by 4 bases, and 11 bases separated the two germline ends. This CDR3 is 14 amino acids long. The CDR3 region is CASSLKGVGYGYTF. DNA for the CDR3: TGTGCCAGCAGTTTAAAGGGGGTCGGCTATGGCTACACCTTC.